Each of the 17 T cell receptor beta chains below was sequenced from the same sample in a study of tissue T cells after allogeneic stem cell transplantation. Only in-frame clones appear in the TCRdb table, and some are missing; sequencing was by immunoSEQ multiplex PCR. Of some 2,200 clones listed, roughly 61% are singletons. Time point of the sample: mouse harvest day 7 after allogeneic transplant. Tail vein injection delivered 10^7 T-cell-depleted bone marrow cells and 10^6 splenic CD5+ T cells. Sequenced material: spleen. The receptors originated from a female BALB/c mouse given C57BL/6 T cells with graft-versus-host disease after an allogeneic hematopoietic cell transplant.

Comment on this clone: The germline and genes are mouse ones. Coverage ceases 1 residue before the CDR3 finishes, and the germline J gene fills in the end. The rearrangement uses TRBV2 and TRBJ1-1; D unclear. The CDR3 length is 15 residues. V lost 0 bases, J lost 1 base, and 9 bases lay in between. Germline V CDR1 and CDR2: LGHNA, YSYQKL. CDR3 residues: CASSQDQARNTEVFF. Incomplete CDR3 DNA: TGTGCCAGCAGCCAAGATCAGGCGAGAAACACAGAAGTCTTC.

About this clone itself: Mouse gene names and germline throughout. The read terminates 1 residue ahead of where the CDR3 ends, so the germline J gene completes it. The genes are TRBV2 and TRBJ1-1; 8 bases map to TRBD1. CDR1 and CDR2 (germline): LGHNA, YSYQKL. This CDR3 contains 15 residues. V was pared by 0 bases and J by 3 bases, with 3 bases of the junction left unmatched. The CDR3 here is CASSQDPGQDTEVFF. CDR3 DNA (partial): TGTGCCAGCAGCCAAGACCCGGGACAGGACACAGAAGTCTTC.

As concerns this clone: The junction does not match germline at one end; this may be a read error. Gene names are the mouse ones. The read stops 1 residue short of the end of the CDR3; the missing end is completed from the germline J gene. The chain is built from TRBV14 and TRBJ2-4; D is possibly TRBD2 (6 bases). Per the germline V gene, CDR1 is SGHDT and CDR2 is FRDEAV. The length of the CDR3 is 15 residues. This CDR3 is CASSFGGRIRNALYF. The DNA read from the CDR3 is TGTGCCAGCAGTTTCGGGGGGAGGATCCGAAACGCCTTGTAC.

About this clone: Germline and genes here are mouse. CDR3 sequence reads: CASRVDRTSQNTLYF. The sequenced part of the CDR3 DNA is TGTGCCAGCAGAGTCGACAGAACTAGTCAAAACACCTTGTAC. V and J are TRBV13-1 and TRBJ2-4, with a weak D call TRBD1 (5 bases). The CDR3 extends 1 residue past the end of the read, so its final part is completed from the germline J gene. The germline CDR1 and CDR2 sequences are NSHNY and SYGAGN. This CDR3 is 15 amino acids long. V was trimmed by 5 bases and J by 0 bases, leaving 13 bases between them.

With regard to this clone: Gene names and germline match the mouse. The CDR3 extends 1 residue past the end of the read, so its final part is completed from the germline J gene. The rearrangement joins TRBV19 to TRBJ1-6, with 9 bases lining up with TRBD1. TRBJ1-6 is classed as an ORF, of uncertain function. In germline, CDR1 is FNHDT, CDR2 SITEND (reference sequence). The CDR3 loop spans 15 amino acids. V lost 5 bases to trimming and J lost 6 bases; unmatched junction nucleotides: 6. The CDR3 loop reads CASSLRDRVNSPLYF. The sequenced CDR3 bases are TGTGCCAGCAGCCTCCGGGACAGGGTTAATTCGCCCCTCTAC.

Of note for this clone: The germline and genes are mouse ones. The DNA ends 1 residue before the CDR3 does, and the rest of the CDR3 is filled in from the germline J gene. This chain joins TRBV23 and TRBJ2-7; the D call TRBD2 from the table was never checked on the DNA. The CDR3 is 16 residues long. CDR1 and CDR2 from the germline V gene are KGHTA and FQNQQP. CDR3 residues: CSSSQSRGGSSYEQYF. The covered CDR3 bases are TGCTCCAGCAGTCAATCGAGGGGGGGGAGCTCCTATGAACAGTAC. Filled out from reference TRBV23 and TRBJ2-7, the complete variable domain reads DAAVTQKPRYLIKMKGQEAEMKCIPEKGHTAVFWYQQKQSKELKFLIYFQNQQPLDQIDMVKERFSAVCPSSSLCSLGIRTCEAEDSALYLCSSSQSRGGSSYEQYFGPGTRLTVL.

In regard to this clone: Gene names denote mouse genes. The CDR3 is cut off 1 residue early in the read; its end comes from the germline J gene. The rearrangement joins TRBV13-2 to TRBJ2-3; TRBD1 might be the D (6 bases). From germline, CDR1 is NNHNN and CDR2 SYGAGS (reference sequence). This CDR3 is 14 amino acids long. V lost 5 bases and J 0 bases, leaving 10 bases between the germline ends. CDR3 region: CASGRDNSAETLYF. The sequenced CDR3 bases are TGTGCCAGCGGCCGGGACAATAGTGCAGAAACGCTGTAT.

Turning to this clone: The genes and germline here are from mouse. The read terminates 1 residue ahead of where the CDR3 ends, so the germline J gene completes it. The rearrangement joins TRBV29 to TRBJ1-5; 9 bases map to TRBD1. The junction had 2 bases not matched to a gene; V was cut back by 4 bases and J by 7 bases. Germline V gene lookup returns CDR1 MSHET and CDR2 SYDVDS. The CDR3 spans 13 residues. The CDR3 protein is CASSSDRGQAPLF. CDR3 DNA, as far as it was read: TGTGCTAGCAGTTCGGACAGGGGACAGGCTCCGCTT.

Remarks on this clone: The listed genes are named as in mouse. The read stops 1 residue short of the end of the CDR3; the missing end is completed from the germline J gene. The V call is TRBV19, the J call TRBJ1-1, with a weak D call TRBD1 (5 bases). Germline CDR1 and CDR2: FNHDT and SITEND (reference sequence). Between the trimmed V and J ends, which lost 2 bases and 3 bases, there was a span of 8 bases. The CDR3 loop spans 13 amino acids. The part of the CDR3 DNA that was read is TGTGCCAGCAGTATGAGGGGTGACACAGAAGTCTTC. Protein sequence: CASSMRGDTEVF. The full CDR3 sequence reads CASSMRGDTEVFF. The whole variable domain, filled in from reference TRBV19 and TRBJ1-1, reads GGIITQTPKFLIGQEGQKLTLKCQQNFNHDTMYWYRQDSGKGLRLIYYSITENDLQKGDLSEGYDASREKKSSFSLTVTSAQKNEMAVFLCASSMRGDTEVFFGKGTRLTVV.

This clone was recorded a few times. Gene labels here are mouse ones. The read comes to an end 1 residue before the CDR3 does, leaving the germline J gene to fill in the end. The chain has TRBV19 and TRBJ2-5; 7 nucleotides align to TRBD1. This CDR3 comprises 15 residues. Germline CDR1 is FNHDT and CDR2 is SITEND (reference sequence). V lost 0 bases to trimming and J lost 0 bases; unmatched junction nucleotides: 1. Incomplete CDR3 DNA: TGTGCCAGCAGTATAGGACAGGGTAACCAAGACACCCAGTAC. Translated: CASSIGQGNQDTQY. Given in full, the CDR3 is CASSIGQGNQDTQYF.

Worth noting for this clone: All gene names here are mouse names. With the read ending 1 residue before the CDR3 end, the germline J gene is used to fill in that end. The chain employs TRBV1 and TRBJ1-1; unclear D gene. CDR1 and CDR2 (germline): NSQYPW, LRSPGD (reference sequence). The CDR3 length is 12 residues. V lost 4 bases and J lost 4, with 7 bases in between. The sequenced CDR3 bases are TGCACCTGCAGTGATAGGGCCACAGAAGTCTTC. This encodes CTCSDRATEVF. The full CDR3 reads CTCSDRATEVFF.

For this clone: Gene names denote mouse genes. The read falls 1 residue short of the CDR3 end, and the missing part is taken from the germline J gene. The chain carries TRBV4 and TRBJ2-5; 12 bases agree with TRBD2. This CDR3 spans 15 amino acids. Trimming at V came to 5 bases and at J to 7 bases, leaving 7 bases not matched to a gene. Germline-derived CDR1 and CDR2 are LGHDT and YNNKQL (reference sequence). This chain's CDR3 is CASSQTGGARNTQYF. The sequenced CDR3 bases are TGTGCCAGCAGCCAGACTGGGGGGGCGCGAAACACCCAGTAC. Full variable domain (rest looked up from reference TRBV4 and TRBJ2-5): ETAVFQTPNYHVTQVGNEVSFNCKQTLGHDTMYWYKQDSKKLLKIMFSYNNKQLIVNETVPRRFSPQSSDKAHLNLRIKSVEPEDSAVYLCASSQTGGARNTQYFGPGTRLLVL.

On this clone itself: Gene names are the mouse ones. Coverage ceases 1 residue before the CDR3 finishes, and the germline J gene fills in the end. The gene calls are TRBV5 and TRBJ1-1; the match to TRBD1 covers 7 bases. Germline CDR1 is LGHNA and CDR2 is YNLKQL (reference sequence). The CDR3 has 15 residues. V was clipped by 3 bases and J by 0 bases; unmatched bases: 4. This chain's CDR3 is CASSHNRGANTEVFF. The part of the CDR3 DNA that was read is TGTGCCAGCAGCCACAACAGGGGTGCAAACACAGAAGTCTTC.

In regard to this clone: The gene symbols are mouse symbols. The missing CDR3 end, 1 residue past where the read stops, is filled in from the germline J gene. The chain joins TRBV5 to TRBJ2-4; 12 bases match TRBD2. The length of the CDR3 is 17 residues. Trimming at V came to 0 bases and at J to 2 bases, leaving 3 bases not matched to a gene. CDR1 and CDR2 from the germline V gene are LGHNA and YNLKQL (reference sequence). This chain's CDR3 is CASSQEGLGGPQNTLYF. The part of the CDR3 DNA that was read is TGTGCCAGCAGCCAAGAGGGACTGGGGGGACCTCAAAACACCTTGTAC.

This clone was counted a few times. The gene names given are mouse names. CDR3 sequence: CASGVQGQYEQYF. Incomplete CDR3 DNA: TGTGCCAGCGGTGTCCAAGGACAATATGAACAGTAC. The chain has TRBV13-2 and TRBJ2-7; possibly TRBD1 for D (5 bases). The CDR3 end falls 1 residue outside the read, so it is completed with the germline J gene. Germline V gene lookup returns CDR1 NNHNN and CDR2 SYGAGS (reference sequence). There are 13 residues in the CDR3. Between the trimmed V and J ends, which lost 3 bases and 4 bases, there was a span of 11 bases.

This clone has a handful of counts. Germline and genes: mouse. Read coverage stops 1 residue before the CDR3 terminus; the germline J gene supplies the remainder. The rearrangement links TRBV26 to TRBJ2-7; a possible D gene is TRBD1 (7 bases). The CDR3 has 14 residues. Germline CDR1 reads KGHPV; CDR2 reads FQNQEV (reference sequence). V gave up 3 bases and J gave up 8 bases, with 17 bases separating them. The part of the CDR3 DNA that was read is TGTGCCAGCAGTCTAAAGGAAGGGGGCGGGAAACAGTAC. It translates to CASSLKEGGGKQY. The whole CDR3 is CASSLKEGGGKQYF.

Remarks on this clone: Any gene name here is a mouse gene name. CDR3 loop: CASSLDTDTQYF. CDR3 DNA (partial): TGTGCAAGCAGCTTAGATACGGACACCCAGTAC. J is TRBJ2-5 and V is TRBV16; D unresolved. The read falls 1 residue short of the CDR3 end, and the missing part is taken from the germline J gene. Germline V lookup: CDR1 SGHSA, CDR2 FRNQAP. The V end was cut by 0 bases, the J end by 6 bases, with 4 bases between. This CDR3 region has 12 residues.